A single sample is the source of the 27 T cell receptor beta chains below, sequenced in a study of immune evolution from preneoplasia to lung adenocarcinoma. Produced via immunoSEQ multiplex PCR; TCRdb's table is partial and in-frame only. The data show several thousand clones, around 86% seen once. The sequenced sample was FFPE minimally invasive lung adenocarcinoma tissue. These receptor sequences come from a donor aged 70 or older with lung adenocarcinoma.

V and J are TRBV20-1 and TRBJ2-7; D is ambiguous. Germline assignment: CDR1 DFQATT and CDR2 SNEGSKA (reference sequence). Trimming took 7 bases from V and 3 from J, leaving 10 bases between them. The length of the CDR3 is 11 residues. The CDR3 is CSVSEYYEQYF. The CDR3 DNA follows: TGCAGTGTTTCGGAGTACTACGAGCAGTACTTC.

CDR3 sequence (DNA): TGTGCCAGCAGCAAAGCCCCGGGGGGGAGCTACGAGCAGTACTTC. Residues: CASSKAPGGSYEQYF. The V gene is TRBV21-1, the J gene TRBJ2-7; TRBD2 reflects the table's D call only, with no check against the DNA. TRBV21-1 is described as a pseudogene. This CDR3 is built from 15 residues.

The genes are TRBV19 and TRBJ2-1; D is unclear. CDR1 and CDR2 (germline): LNHDA, SQIVND (reference sequence). V shed 6 bases and J shed 3 bases, with 3 bases lying between them. The CDR3 is 11 amino acids. The DNA for the CDR3 is TGTGCCAGTAGCGTCTACAATGAGCAGTTCTTC. Translating it yields CASSVYNEQFF.

CDR3 in DNA: TGTGCCAGCAGTCCAATACCGGGACTAGCGGGAGGGAAATACGAGCAGTACTTC. Translated: CASSPIPGLAGGKYEQYF. This chain links TRBV28 with TRBJ2-7, with 16 bases aligning to TRBD2. The germline gives CDR1 MDHEN, CDR2 SYDVKM. CDR3 length equals 18 residues. J was trimmed by 4 bases and V by 5 bases; bases with no gene match: 11. Full variable domain (rest looked up from reference TRBV28 and TRBJ2-7): DVKVTQSSRYLVKRTGEKVFLECVQDMDHENMFWYRQDPGLGLRLIYFSYDVKMKEKGDIPEGYSVSREKKERFSLILESASTNQTSMYLCASSPIPGLAGGKYEQYFGPGTRLTVT.

The chain carries TRBV4-2 and TRBJ1-3; tentatively, D is TRBD1 (5 bases). Between the trimmed V and J ends, which lost 0 bases and 8 bases, there was a span of 14 bases. The CDR3 covers 15 residues. Germline-derived CDR1 and CDR2 are LGHNA and YNFKEQ. CDR3 nucleotides: TGTGCCAGCAGCCAAGAAACCGGGGGTCGCTACACCATATATTTT. Translating it yields CASSQETGGRYTIYF.

V gene TRBV7-9 combines with J gene TRBJ2-5; possibly TRBD2 for D (6 bases). The CDR3 is made up of 17 amino acids. In germline, CDR1 is SEHNR, CDR2 FQNEAQ (reference sequence). With 0 bases removed from V and 3 bases from J, the gap between germline ends came to 17 bases. The CDR3 nucleotides are TGTGCCAGCAGCTTAGCGCGGGGAGAGGGCCCCAAAGAGACCCAGTACTTC. Its translation is CASSLARGEGPKETQYF. Supplemented by reference TRBV7-9 and TRBJ2-5, the full variable domain reads DTGVSQNPRHKITKRGQNVTFRCDPISEHNRLYWYRQTLGQGPEFLTYFQNEAQLEKSRLLSDRFSAERPKGSFSTLEIQRTEQGDSAMYLCASSLARGEGPKETQYFGPGTRLLVL.

The chain combines TRBV10-1 with TRBJ2-1, with 8 nucleotides matching TRBD2. V shed 3 bases and J 7 bases; nucleotides not matched to a gene: 5. CDR3 length: 14 residues. CDR1 is WNHNN, CDR2 SYGVQD, per germline (reference sequence). CDR3 bases: TGCGCCAGCAGTGATCAGCGGGAGAGGAATGAGCAGTTCTTC. It yields the protein CASSDQRERNEQFF.

This clone was picked up one time. V usage is TRBV15 and J usage is TRBJ2-2, with unresolved D. The V end lost 1 base, the J end lost 4 bases, and 7 bases lay between the germline ends. The V gene's germline CDR1 is LNHNV and CDR2 YYDKDF (reference sequence). The CDR3 contains 14 residues. CDR3 region: CATSRGTFTGELFF. The CDR3 nucleotides are TGTGCCACCAGCAGAGGGACCTTCACCGGGGAGCTGTTTTTT.

The V and J genes are TRBV7-3 and TRBJ2-1; possible D gene TRBD1, 6 bases. This CDR3 has 14 amino acids. Between the trimmed V and J ends, which lost 5 bases and 3 bases, there was a span of 11 bases. CDR1 SGHTA and CDR2 FQGTGA come from the germline V gene. The CDR3 DNA reads as TGTGCCAGCAGCCCCACGGACAGCTACAATGAGCAGTTCTTC. Translated: CASSPTDSYNEQFF.

V is TRBV5-1 and J is TRBJ2-7; TRBD2 might be the D (6 bases). Germline V gene data show CDR1 as SGHRS and CDR2 as YFSETQ. V dropped 6 bases and J dropped 4 bases, with 17 bases sitting between them. The CDR3 is made up of 14 amino acids. The CDR3 DNA reads TGCGCCAGCAAGCGGGTAGGTGACTCTTACGAGCAGTACTTC. This encodes CASKRVGDSYEQYF.

Only a few counts were recorded for this clone. The V and J genes are TRBV28 and TRBJ1-2; D uncertain. Trimming left V 3 bases short and J 2 bases short, with 4 bases between. CDR1 MDHEN and CDR2 SYDVKM come from the germline V gene. The CDR3 has 12 residues. The CDR3 bases are TGTGCCAGCAGTTTGACAAACTATGGCTACACCTTC. Its translation is CASSLTNYGYTF.

The rearrangement links TRBV15 to TRBJ2-4; TRBD1 matches at 7 bases. CDR3 length equals 17 residues. Germline V CDR1 and CDR2: LNHNV, YYDKDF (reference sequence). V trimming: 2 bases; J trimming: 1 base; junction bases outside the gene matches: 8. The CDR3 bases are TGTGCCACCAGCAGACCTGAGACAGGGTTGGCCAAAAACATTCAGTACTTC. Amino acid sequence: CATSRPETGLAKNIQYF.

V and J are TRBV5-1 and TRBJ2-7; D remains ambiguous. The CDR3 contains 14 residues. Germline assignment: CDR1 SGHRS and CDR2 YFSETQ. V lost 4 bases and J lost 7, with 18 bases in between. The chain's CDR3 is CASSLVPFPREQYF. The CDR3 bases are TGCGCCAGCAGCCTCGTACCCTTCCCCAGGGAGCAGTACTTC. Drawing the rest from reference TRBV5-1 and TRBJ2-7, the complete variable domain is KAGVTQTPRYLIKTRGQQVTLSCSPISGHRSVSWYQQTPGQGLQFLFEYFSETQRNKGNFPGRFSGRQFSNSRSEMNVSTLELGDSALYLCASSLVPFPREQYFGPGTRLTVT.

The chain carries TRBV28 and TRBJ2-7; TRBD1 might be the D (6 bases). The germline V and J ends were trimmed by 3 bases and 2 bases, with 11 bases remaining between them. This CDR3 is built from 14 residues. Per the germline V gene, CDR1 is MDHEN and CDR2 is SYDVKM. The CDR3 DNA follows: TGTGCCAGCAGTTTTCGGGACATACCCTACGAGCAGTACTTC. It is translated as CASSFRDIPYEQYF.

The genes are TRBV19 and TRBJ1-2; 9 bases are a match to TRBD1. The CDR3 has 14 amino acids. Germline V gives CDR1 LNHDA, CDR2 SQIVND (reference sequence). J gave up 8 bases and V 7 bases, and 11 bases lay outside the gene matches. CDR3 protein: CASIPGTGLFGYTF. Written as DNA, the CDR3 is TGTGCCAGTATCCCAGGGACAGGGCTGTTCGGCTACACCTTC. Combining the CDR3 with reference TRBV19 and TRBJ1-2 gives the whole variable domain DGGITQSPKYLFRKEGQNVTLSCEQNLNHDAMYWYRQDPGQGLRLIYYSQIVNDFQKGDIAEGYSVSREKKESFPLTVTSAQKNPTAFYLCASIPGTGLFGYTFGSGTRLTVV.

This clone was seen only once. This chain links TRBV6-5 with TRBJ1-5; possible D gene TRBD1, 5 bases. CDR3 length equals 15 residues. Germline V gene data show CDR1 as MNHEY and CDR2 as SVGAGI. Trimming removed 2 bases at V and 5 bases at J, with 13 bases between. CDR3 protein: CASSYTSGTDQPQHF. DNA of the CDR3: TGTGCCAGCAGTTACACGTCAGGGACGGATCAGCCCCAGCATTTT.

The V and J genes are TRBV29-1 and TRBJ2-7; 9 bases agree with TRBD1. V lost 0 bases, J lost 3 bases, and 6 bases stayed unmatched. Germline values: CDR1 SQVTM, CDR2 ANQGSEA. This CDR3 has 15 residues. CDR3 coding DNA: TGCAGCGTTGAAGATAGGGGACAGGGACACTACGAGCAGTACTTC. It translates to CSVEDRGQGHYEQYF.

The J gene is TRBJ2-1, the V gene TRBV2; D gene unclear. There are 13 residues in the CDR3. The V gene's germline CDR1 is SNHLY and CDR2 FYNNEI. The germline V and J ends were trimmed by 4 bases and 3 bases, with 7 bases remaining between them. The CDR3 region has the DNA TGTGCCAGCAGTGGCCGGTTCTACAATGAGCAGTTCTTC. This translates into CASSGRFYNEQFF.

This chain joins TRBV5-1 and TRBJ2-7; 11 nucleotides line up with TRBD2. V shed 1 base, J shed 6 bases, and the junction held 3 bases outside the gene matches. CDR1 and CDR2 from the germline V gene are SGHRS and YFSETQ. This CDR3 is 14 amino acids long. CDR3 protein: CASSLSGTSGEQYF. The CDR3 coding sequence is TGCGCCAGCAGCTTGTCCGGGACTAGCGGCGAGCAGTACTTC.

This sequence joins TRBV18 and TRBJ2-7; 8 bases line up with TRBD1. The V gene's germline CDR1 is KGHSH and CDR2 LQKENI. The CDR3 totals 20 residues. Germline trimming cut 2 bases from V and 7 bases from J; bases unmatched to any gene: 25. CDR3 DNA: TGTGCCAGCTCACCATTGCCCGGGACAGGCGATTCAGTGCGGGTAGCTGAGCAGTACTTC. Its translation is CASSPLPGTGDSVRVAEQYF.

This clone turned up a few times. The chain uses TRBV4-1 and TRBJ2-7; D unresolved. This CDR3 contains 17 residues. Per germline, CDR1 MGHRA and CDR2 YSYEKL. Trimming took off 0 bases at V and 0 bases at J, with 15 bases between the two ends. DNA of the CDR3: TGCGCCAGCAGCCAAGATGCCAAGAGGACGGGCTCCTACGAGCAGTACTTC. Its translation is CASSQDAKRTGSYEQYF.

DNA of the CDR3: TGTGCCAGCAGTATACCGAACACCGGGGAGCTGTTTTTT. Its protein is CASSIPNTGELFF. This rearrangement joins TRBV27 to TRBJ2-2, with D uncertain. The germline V gene has CDR1 MNHEY and CDR2 SMNVEV (reference sequence). The CDR3 runs to 13 residues. V lost 5 bases and J 0 bases, leaving 4 bases between the germline ends.

The rearrangement uses TRBV7-2 and TRBJ2-1; weak D call: TRBD2 (5 bases). This CDR3 is built from 15 residues. V lost 2 bases, J lost 0 bases, and 8 bases lay in between. CDR1 SGHTA and CDR2 FQGNSA come from the germline V gene. The CDR3 DNA reads as TGTGCCAGCAGCTTAAGCGGTAACTCCTACAATGAGCAGTTCTTC. It specifies CASSLSGNSYNEQFF.

The chain has TRBV18 and TRBJ2-5, with D unresolved. V lost 8 bases, J lost 4 bases, and 17 bases lay in between. The CDR3 runs to 14 residues. Germline lookup yields CDR1 KGHSH and CDR2 LQKENI. The CDR3 protein is CASTQAQNGETQYF. The CDR3 coding sequence is TGTGCCAGCACCCAAGCGCAAAACGGAGAGACCCAGTACTTC.

The chain employs TRBV7-2 and TRBJ2-1, with D tentatively TRBD2 (5 bases). Germline CDR1 reads SGHTA; CDR2 reads FQGNSA. Trimming cost V 5 bases and J 0 bases, with 11 bases left between them. The CDR3 covers 15 residues. The CDR3 DNA is TGTGCCAGCAGCCAGGACTGGAGCTCCTACAATGAGCAGTTCTTC. Encoded protein: CASSQDWSSYNEQFF.

The chain carries TRBV5-4 and TRBJ2-1; 10 bases agree with TRBD1. The ends lost 0 bases at V and 8 bases at J; junction bases unmatched: 5. CDR3 size: 15 residues. CDR1 is SGHNT and CDR2 is YYREEE in the germline V gene (reference sequence). The CDR3 coding sequence is TGTGCCAGCAGCTTGGATAGCGGACAGGGGGATGAGCAGTTCTTC. Its protein product is CASSLDSGQGDEQFF.

This rearrangement joins TRBV30 to TRBJ1-5; D perhaps matches TRBD1 (5 bases). The V gene's germline CDR1 is GTSNPN and CDR2 SVGIG (reference sequence). Between the trimmed V and J ends, which lost 0 bases and 0 bases, there was a span of 12 bases. The CDR3 runs 16 residues. This CDR3 is CAWSVPQGPSNQPQHF. The CDR3 coding sequence is TGTGCCTGGAGTGTTCCCCAGGGACCTAGCAATCAGCCCCAGCATTTT.